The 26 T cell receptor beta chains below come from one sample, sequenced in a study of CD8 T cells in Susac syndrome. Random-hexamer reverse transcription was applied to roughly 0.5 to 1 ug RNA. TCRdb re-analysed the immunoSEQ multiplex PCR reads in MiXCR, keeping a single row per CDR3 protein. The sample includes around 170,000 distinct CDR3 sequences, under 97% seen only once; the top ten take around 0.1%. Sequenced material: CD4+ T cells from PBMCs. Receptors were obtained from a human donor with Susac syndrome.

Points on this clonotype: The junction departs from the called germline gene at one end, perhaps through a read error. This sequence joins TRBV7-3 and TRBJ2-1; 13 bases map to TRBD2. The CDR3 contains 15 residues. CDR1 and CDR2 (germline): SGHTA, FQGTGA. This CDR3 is CASSLTGLAGVEQFF. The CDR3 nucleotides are TGTGCCAGCAGCCTAACAGGACTAGCGGGGGTTGAGCAGTTCTTC.

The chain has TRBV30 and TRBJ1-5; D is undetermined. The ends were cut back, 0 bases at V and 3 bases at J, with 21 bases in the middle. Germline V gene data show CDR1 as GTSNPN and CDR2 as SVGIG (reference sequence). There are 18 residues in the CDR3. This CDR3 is CAWSVGRDPTLDNQPQHF. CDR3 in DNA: TGTGCCTGGAGTGTCGGACGAGACCCAACATTGGACAATCAGCCCCAGCATTTT.

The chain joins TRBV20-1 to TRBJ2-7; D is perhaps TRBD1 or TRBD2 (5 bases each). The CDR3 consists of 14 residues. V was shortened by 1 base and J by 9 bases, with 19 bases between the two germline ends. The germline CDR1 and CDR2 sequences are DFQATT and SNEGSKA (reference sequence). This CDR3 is CSARGLLRPGRQYF. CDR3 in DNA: TGCAGTGCTAGAGGGCTACTCCGCCCGGGACGGCAGTACTTC.

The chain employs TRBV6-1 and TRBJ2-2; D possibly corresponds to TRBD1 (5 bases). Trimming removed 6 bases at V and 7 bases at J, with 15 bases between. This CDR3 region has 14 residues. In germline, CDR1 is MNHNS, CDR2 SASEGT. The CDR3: CASSPSGSGGELFF. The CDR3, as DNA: TGTGCCAGCAGCCCCTCAGGGTCCGGCGGGGAGCTGTTTTTT.

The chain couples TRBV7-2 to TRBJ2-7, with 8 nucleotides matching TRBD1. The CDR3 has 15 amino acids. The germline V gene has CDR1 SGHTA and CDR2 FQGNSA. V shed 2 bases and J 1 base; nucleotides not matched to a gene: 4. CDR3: CASSLITGGSYEQYF. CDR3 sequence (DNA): TGTGCCAGCAGCTTAATCACAGGGGGATCCTACGAGCAGTACTTC.

CDR3 sequence (DNA): TGTGCCAGCAAACGGGGGCACACAGATACGCAGTATTTT. Encoded protein: CASKRGHTDTQYF. The chain is built from TRBV6-5 and TRBJ2-3, with D tentatively TRBD1 or TRBD2 (6 bases each). The CDR3 runs to 13 residues. Trimming pared 7 bases from V and 2 bases from J, leaving 10 bases between. Germline CDR1 reads MNHEY; CDR2 reads SVGAGI.

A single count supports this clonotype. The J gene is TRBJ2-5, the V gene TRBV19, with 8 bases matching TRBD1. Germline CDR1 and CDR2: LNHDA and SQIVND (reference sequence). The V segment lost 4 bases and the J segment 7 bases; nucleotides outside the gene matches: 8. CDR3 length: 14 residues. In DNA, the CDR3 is TGTGCCAGTAGTACGGACAGGGAGGTTCCGACCCAGTACTTC. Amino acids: CASSTDREVPTQYF.

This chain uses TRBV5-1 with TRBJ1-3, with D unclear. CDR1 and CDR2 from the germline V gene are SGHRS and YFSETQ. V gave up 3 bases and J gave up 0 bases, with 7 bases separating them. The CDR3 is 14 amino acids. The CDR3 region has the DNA TGCGCCAGCAGCTCGGCGCTCTCTGGAAACACCATATATTTT. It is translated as CASSSALSGNTIYF.

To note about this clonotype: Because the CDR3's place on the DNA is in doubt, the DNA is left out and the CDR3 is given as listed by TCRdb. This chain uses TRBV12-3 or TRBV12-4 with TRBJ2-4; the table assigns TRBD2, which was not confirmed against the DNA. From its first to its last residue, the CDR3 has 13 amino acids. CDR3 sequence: CASSSHVVAGGSF.

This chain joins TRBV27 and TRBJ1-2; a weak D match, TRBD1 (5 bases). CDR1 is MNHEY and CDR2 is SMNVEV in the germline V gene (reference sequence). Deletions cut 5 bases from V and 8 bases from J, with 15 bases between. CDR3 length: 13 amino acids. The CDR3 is CASSLLDRTGYTF. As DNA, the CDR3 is TGTGCCAGCAGTCTCCTCGACAGAACCGGCTACACCTTC.

This CDR3 is CASSIGLAGGQETQYF. Written as DNA, the CDR3 is TGTGCCAGTAGTATCGGACTAGCGGGGGGCCAAGAGACCCAGTACTTC. The chain couples TRBV19 to TRBJ2-5, with 14 bases identical to TRBD2. The CDR3 runs to 16 residues. Germline CDR1 is LNHDA and CDR2 is SQIVND (reference sequence). The trim removed 3 bases at V and 1 base at J, leaving 1 base unmatched.

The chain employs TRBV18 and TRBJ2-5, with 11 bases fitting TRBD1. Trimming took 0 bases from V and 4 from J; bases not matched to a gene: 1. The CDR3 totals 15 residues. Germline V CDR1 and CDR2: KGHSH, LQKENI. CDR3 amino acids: CASSPPGQGAETQYF. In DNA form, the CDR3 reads TGTGCCAGCTCACCACCCGGACAGGGGGCAGAGACCCAGTACTTC.

The CDR3 protein is CASSQDMGNTIYF. The DNA of the CDR3 is TGTGCCAGCAGCCAAGACATGGGAAACACCATATATTTT. The J gene is TRBJ1-3, the V gene TRBV3-1; D is ambiguous. Germline values: CDR1 LGHDT, CDR2 YNNKEL (reference sequence). V was trimmed by 0 bases and J by 4 bases, leaving 4 bases between them. This CDR3 is built from 13 residues.

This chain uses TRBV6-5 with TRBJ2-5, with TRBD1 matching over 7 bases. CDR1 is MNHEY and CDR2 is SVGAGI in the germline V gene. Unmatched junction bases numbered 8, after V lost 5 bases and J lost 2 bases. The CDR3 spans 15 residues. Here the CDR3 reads CASSPTYRGQETQYF. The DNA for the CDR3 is TGTGCCAGCAGTCCAACCTACAGGGGACAAGAGACCCAGTACTTC.

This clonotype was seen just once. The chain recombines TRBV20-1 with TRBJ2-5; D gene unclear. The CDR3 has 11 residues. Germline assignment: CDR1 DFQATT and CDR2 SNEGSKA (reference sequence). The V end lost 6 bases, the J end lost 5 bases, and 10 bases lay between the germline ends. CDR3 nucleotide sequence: TGCAGTGCGCAGACTCAGGAGACCCAGTACTTC. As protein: CSAQTQETQYF.

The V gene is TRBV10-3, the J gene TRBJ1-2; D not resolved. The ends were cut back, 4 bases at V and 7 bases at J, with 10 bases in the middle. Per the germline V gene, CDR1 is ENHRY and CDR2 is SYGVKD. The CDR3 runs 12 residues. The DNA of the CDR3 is TGTGCCATCAGTGCGACGGAGCTTGGCTACACCTTC. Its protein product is CAISATELGYTF.

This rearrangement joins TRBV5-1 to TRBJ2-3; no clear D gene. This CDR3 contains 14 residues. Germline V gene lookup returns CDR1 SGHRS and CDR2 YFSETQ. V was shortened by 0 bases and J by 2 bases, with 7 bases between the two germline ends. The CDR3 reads CASSLGRTTDTQYF. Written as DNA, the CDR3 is TGCGCCAGCAGCTTGGGTCGGACCACAGATACGCAGTATTTT.

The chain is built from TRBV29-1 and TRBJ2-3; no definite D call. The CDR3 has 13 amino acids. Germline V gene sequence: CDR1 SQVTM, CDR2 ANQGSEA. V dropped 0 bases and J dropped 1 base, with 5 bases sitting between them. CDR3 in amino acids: CSVEDFRTDTQYF. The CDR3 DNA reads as TGCAGCGTTGAAGATTTCCGCACAGATACGCAGTATTTT.

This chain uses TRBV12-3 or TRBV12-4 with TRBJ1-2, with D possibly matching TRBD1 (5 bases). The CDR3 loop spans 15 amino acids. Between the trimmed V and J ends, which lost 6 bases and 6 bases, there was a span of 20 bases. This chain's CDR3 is CASRPGTRPNDGYTF. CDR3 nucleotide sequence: TGTGCCAGCAGACCCGGGACTCGACCAAACGATGGCTACACCTTC.

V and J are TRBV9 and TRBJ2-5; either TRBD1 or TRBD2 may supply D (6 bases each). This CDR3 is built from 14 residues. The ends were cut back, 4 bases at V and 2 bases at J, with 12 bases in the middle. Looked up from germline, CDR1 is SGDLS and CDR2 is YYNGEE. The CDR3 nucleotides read TGTGCCAGCAGCCCTACAGGGACTCAAGAGACCCAGTACTTC. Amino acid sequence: CASSPTGTQETQYF.

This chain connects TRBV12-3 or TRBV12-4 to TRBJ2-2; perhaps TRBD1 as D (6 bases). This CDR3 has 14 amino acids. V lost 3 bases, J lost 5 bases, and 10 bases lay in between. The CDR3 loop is CASSLNRVTGELFF. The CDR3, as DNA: TGTGCCAGCAGTTTGAACAGGGTTACCGGGGAGCTGTTTTTT.

The DNA for the CDR3 is TGTGCCAGCAACAGCCCGGGACAGGGGAACACTGAAGCTTTCTTT. Its translation is CASNSPGQGNTEAFF. The chain combines TRBV2 with TRBJ1-1; TRBD1 aligns across 9 bases. Looked up from germline, CDR1 is SNHLY and CDR2 is FYNNEI. The J segment lost 1 base and the V segment lost 7 bases, leaving 7 bases of the junction unmatched. This CDR3 is 15 amino acids long.

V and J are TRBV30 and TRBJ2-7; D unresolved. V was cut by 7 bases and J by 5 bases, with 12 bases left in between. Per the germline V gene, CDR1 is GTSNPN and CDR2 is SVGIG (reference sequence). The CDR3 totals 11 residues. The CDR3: CASRRVHEQYF. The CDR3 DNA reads TGTGCCTCCAGACGGGTCCACGAGCAGTACTTC. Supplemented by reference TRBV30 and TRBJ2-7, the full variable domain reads SQTIHQWPATLVQPVGSPLSLECTVEGTSNPNLYWYRQAAGRGLQLLFYSVGIGQISSEVPQNLSASRPQDRQFILSSKKLLLSDSGFYLCASRRVHEQYFGPGTRLTVT.

CDR3 DNA: TGCAGCGTTGAGGCGACAGGGTCTCATCTCGGTTACGAGCAGTACTTC. Protein sequence: CSVEATGSHLGYEQYF. V gene TRBV29-1 combines with J gene TRBJ2-7; 7 nucleotides line up with TRBD1. Germline V gene lookup returns CDR1 SQVTM and CDR2 ANQGSEA. This CDR3 is 16 amino acids long. Germline trimming cut 3 bases from V and 4 bases from J; bases unmatched to any gene: 15.

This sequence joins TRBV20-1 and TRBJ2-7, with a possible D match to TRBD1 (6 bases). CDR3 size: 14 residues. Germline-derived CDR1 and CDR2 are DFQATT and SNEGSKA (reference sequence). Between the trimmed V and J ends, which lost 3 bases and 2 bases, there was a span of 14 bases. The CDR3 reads CSASEGVFTYEQYF. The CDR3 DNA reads TGCAGTGCTAGTGAGGGGGTTTTCACCTACGAGCAGTACTTC.

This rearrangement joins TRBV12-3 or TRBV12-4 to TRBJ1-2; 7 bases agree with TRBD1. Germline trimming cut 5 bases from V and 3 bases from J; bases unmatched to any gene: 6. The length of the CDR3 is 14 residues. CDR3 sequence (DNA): TGTGCCAGCAGTCGTACAGGGGCTGACTATGGCTACACCTTC. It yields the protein CASSRTGADYGYTF.